The 26 T cell receptor beta chains listed next were all sequenced from one sample in a study of regulatory T cells in long-lasting Graves disease (dated by TCRdb to about 2021). Reading the label with the study, this specimen's time point is: newly diagnosed GD, antithyroid drugs for less than 3 months. For both TCR sequencing and RNA sequencing, RNA was extracted from PBMCs in TRIzol. Receptors were amplified or captured by multiplex PCR. Instrument used: Illumina HiSeq 4000. CDR3 regions were amplified by Arm-PCR with iRepertoire HTBI primers to construct TCR beta libraries. Clones were called with MiXCR by TCRdb after fastp trimmed the public reads at Q25, and only in-frame beta chains were retained. Every distinct CDR3 protein forms one entry, paired with its most common genes and DNA. In all, the sample holds some 250,000 distinct CDR3 sequences, and 20% to 25% of those were seen once. About 14% of the sample goes to the ten largest clones.

This material consisted of peripheral blood mononuclear cells (PBMCs), taken at new diagnosis, from a patient treated with antithyroid drugs. These receptors all come from a female donor with Graves disease.

The chain combines TRBV6-2 or TRBV6-3 with TRBJ2-5; D unresolved. From germline, CDR1 is MNHEY and CDR2 SVGEGT. The CDR3 length is 14 residues. The V end was cut by 4 bases, the J end by 4 bases, with 13 bases between. The DNA for the CDR3 is TGTGCCAGCAGTTTTACGGTTTTAGGAGAGACCCAGTACTTC. It translates to CASSFTVLGETQYF.

This clonotype was seen at least ten times. The chain links TRBV18 to TRBJ1-6, with 10 bases that match TRBD1. CDR1 and CDR2 (germline): KGHSH, LQKENI. There are 15 residues in the CDR3. J was trimmed by 10 bases and V by 1 base; bases with no gene match: 4. The CDR3: CASSPRRDRGSPLHF. Written as DNA, the CDR3 is TGTGCCAGCTCACCACGCCGGGACAGGGGATCACCCCTCCACTTT.

There are many counts of this clonotype. The J gene is TRBJ1-1, the V gene TRBV6-2 or TRBV6-3; D is uncertain. The CDR3 loop spans 13 amino acids. Germline loops: CDR1 MNHEY, CDR2 SVGEGT. Trimming removed 7 bases from V and 1 base from J, with 10 bases in between. The CDR3, as DNA: TGTGCCAGCACCCCATGGCGGAACACTGAAGCTTTCTTT. It codes for CASTPWRNTEAFF.

This clonotype was picked up many times. The CDR3 region is CASSLPTPGGQETQYF. The CDR3 bases are TGTGCCAGCAGCTTACCTACTCCGGGGGGACAAGAGACCCAGTACTTC. The V gene is TRBV7-8, the J gene TRBJ2-5; 7 bases match TRBD2. After removal of 2 bases from V and 2 bases from J, the junction contained 8 bases not matched to a gene. The CDR3 sequence is 16 residues long. Germline CDR1 and CDR2: SGHVS and FQNEAQ. Supplemented by reference TRBV7-8 and TRBJ2-5, the full variable domain reads GAGVSQSPRYKVAKRGQDVALRCDPISGHVSLFWYQQALGQGPEFLTYFQNEAQLDKSGLPSDRFFAERPEGSVSTLKIQRTQQEDSAVYLCASSLPTPGGQETQYFGPGTRLLVL.

This clonotype was seen repeatedly, ten times or more. The V call is TRBV10-3, the J call TRBJ2-3; TRBD2 matches 13 bases. CDR3 length: 13 amino acids. Germline V lookup: CDR1 ENHRY, CDR2 SYGVKD. Trimming took 10 bases from V and 7 from J; bases not matched to a gene: 5. As DNA, the CDR3 is TGTGCCAGTGAACTAGCGGGGGGGCATACGCAGTATTTT. As protein: CASELAGGHTQYF.

In this sample, this clonotype is medium-sized (0.01 to 0.1%). This chain links TRBV3-1 with TRBJ2-7; no clear D. The CDR3 is 12 amino acids. Looked up from germline, CDR1 is LGHDT and CDR2 is YNNKEL (reference sequence). Trimming took 2 bases from V and 5 from J, leaving 7 bases between them. The CDR3, as DNA: TGTGCCAGCAGCCAAACGACAAACGAGCAGTACTTC. Protein product: CASSQTTNEQYF.

This clonotype appeared many times. The gene calls are TRBV4-3 and TRBJ2-1, with 10 bases fitting TRBD2. The CDR3 loop spans 17 amino acids. The germline CDR1 and CDR2 sequences are LGHNA and YSLEER. V lost 1 base and J lost 7; bases outside the gene matches: 10. The DNA for the CDR3 is TGCGCCAGCAGCCAAGGGCCCGGGCTAGCGGGAGCAAATGAGCAGTTCTTC. Protein sequence: CASSQGPGLAGANEQFF.

This clonotype was observed a handful of times. The chain uses TRBV7-3 and TRBJ2-5; tentative D call: TRBD2 (6 bases). The germline V gene encodes CDR1 SGHTA and CDR2 FQGTGA. The CDR3 has 14 residues. V lost 1 base to trimming and J lost 3 bases, with 9 bases between them. CDR3 in DNA: TGTGCCAGCAGCTTAATGGGGACTGAAGAGACCCAGTACTTC. Protein product: CASSLMGTEETQYF.

This clonotype was seen ten or more times. The chain joins TRBV7-9 to TRBJ2-5, with D unclear. The CDR3 extends over 13 amino acids. Germline CDR1 SEHNR, CDR2 FQNEAQ (reference sequence). The V end was cut by 3 bases, the J end by 1 base, with 6 bases between. CDR3 residues: CASSFSSQETQYF. The CDR3 DNA reads TGTGCCAGCAGCTTTTCTAGCCAAGAGACCCAGTACTTC. Complete variable domain (other parts from reference TRBV7-9 and TRBJ2-5): DTGVSQNPRHKITKRGQNVTFRCDPISEHNRLYWYRQTLGQGPEFLTYFQNEAQLEKSRLLSDRFSAERPKGSFSTLEIQRTEQGDSAMYLCASSFSSQETQYFGPGTRLLVL.

This clonotype was found many times. This chain joins TRBV20-1 and TRBJ2-7; 7 bases are a match to TRBD1. The CDR3 is made up of 12 amino acids. Germline CDR1 and CDR2: DFQATT and SNEGSKA (reference sequence). V lost 4 bases to trimming and J lost 0 bases; unmatched junction nucleotides: 0. The CDR3 coding sequence is TGCAGTGCTAACAGGGGCTCCTACGAGCAGTACTTC. It specifies CSANRGSYEQYF.

The rearrangement joins TRBV5-1 to TRBJ1-1; possible D gene TRBD1, 6 bases. The CDR3 sequence is 15 residues long. V was shortened by 0 bases and J by 1 base, with 10 bases between the two germline ends. Germline V gene lookup returns CDR1 SGHRS and CDR2 YFSETQ. CDR3 bases: TGCGCCAGCAGCTTGGAGGGACACAAGAACACTGAAGCTTTCTTT. Protein product: CASSLEGHKNTEAFF.

This clonotype showed up just a few times. The chain employs TRBV19 and TRBJ1-1, with D possibly TRBD1 on 6 matching bases. The CDR3 extends over 12 amino acids. Between the trimmed V and J ends, which lost 9 bases and 0 bases, there was a span of 8 bases. Germline loops: CDR1 LNHDA, CDR2 SQIVND (reference sequence). The CDR3 DNA is TGTGCCAGCGACAGGATGAACACTGAAGCTTTCTTT. Protein sequence: CASDRMNTEAFF.

This clonotype occurred a few times. This chain links TRBV4-3 with TRBJ2-4; D possibly matches TRBD1 or TRBD2 (5 bases each). This CDR3 region has 15 residues. In germline, CDR1 is LGHNA, CDR2 YSLEER. Trimming cost V 1 base and J 8 bases, with 15 bases left between them. The CDR3 sequence is CASSQGGKGGDIQYF. The CDR3 DNA reads TGCGCCAGCAGCCAAGGGGGGAAGGGTGGGGACATTCAGTACTTC.

This clonotype was detected ten times or more. V and J are TRBV28 and TRBJ1-2, with D possibly TRBD1 on 5 matching bases. The V end was cut by 5 bases, the J end by 4 bases, with 14 bases between. This CDR3 is built from 14 residues. The germline gives CDR1 MDHEN, CDR2 SYDVKM. The CDR3 spells CASSIRETPYGYTF. The CDR3 DNA reads as TGTGCCAGCAGTATCAGGGAAACGCCCTATGGCTACACCTTC.

This clonotype has only a few counts. V gene TRBV15 combines with J gene TRBJ1-5; 9 bases agree with TRBD1. V gave up 5 bases and J gave up 6 bases; unmatched junction bases: 5. The germline V gene encodes CDR1 LNHNV and CDR2 YYDKDF (reference sequence). The CDR3 is 14 amino acids. This CDR3 reads CATSHGQGLQPQHF. The CDR3 nucleotides read TGTGCCACCAGCCACGGACAGGGGCTTCAGCCCCAGCATTTT.

This clonotype was found many times. The CDR3 reads CASSPREGSRGLYGYTF. CDR3 nucleotide sequence: TGTGCCAGCAGCCCCCGAGAAGGTAGCAGGGGGCTCTATGGCTACACCTTC. This sequence joins TRBV7-2 and TRBJ1-2, with 8 positions matching TRBD1. The CDR3 runs to 17 residues. Germline V gene sequence: CDR1 SGHTA, CDR2 FQGNSA. Germline trimming cut 5 bases from V and 4 bases from J; bases unmatched to any gene: 15.

This clonotype was seen at least ten times. The chain is built from TRBV11-2 and TRBJ2-5; D ambiguous. Trimming shortened V by 1 base and J by 2 bases, and 8 bases separated the two germline ends. Germline CDR1 reads SGHAT; CDR2 reads FQNNGV. The CDR3 covers 14 residues. CDR3 residues: CASSLAGVQETQYF. The CDR3 nucleotides read TGTGCCAGCAGCTTAGCTGGGGTACAAGAGACCCAGTACTTC.

Ten or more counts support this clonotype. This rearrangement joins TRBV6-1 to TRBJ1-1, with 12 nucleotides matching TRBD1. J gave up 2 bases and V 8 bases, and 9 bases lay outside the gene matches. CDR3 length equals 16 residues. From germline, CDR1 is MNHNS and CDR2 SASEGT. The CDR3 DNA reads as TGTGCCAGCGGCCGGGACAGGGGGCTTGTTAACACTGAAGCTTTCTTT. Protein: CASGRDRGLVNTEAFF.

This clonotype was observed at least ten times. V usage is TRBV4-3 and J usage is TRBJ1-6; D call uncertain. The CDR3 is made up of 16 amino acids. The germline V gene has CDR1 LGHNA and CDR2 YSLEER. Trimming shortened V by 0 bases and J by 10 bases, and 16 bases separated the two germline ends. For the CDR3, the DNA is TGCGCCAGCAGCCAAGATAGGGAGGGAAGAGTCTCACCCCTCCACTTT. Translated, it gives CASSQDREGRVSPLHF.

This clonotype showed up just a few times. This could be a read error, since a much larger clone is one nucleotide away. The CDR3 DNA reads TGCGCCAGCAGACTGGTGCCAGACCTCAATCTGCCCCAGCATTTT. Translation: CASRLVPDLNLPQHF. The chain recombines TRBV5-1 with TRBJ1-5; unclear D gene. CDR1 is SGHRS and CDR2 is YFSETQ in the germline V gene. This CDR3 is built from 15 residues.

This clonotype came up many times. This rearrangement joins TRBV5-6 to TRBJ2-7; 12 nucleotides match TRBD1. The length of the CDR3 is 15 residues. The germline V gene has CDR1 SGHDT and CDR2 YYEEEE. With V trimmed by 5 bases and J by 5 bases, 8 bases remained unmatched. Here the CDR3 reads CASSTFGTGGDEQYF. The DNA for the CDR3 is TGTGCCAGCAGTACTTTTGGGACAGGGGGCGACGAGCAGTACTTC.

This clonotype appeared many times. The genes are TRBV28 and TRBJ2-5, with 9 nucleotides matching TRBD2. Germline V gene sequence: CDR1 MDHEN, CDR2 SYDVKM. CDR3 size: 14 residues. V lost 3 bases, J lost 7 bases, and 6 bases stayed unmatched. The CDR3 DNA reads TGTGCCAGCAGTTTCGGCGGGGGGGGACGGACCCAGTACTTC. Residues: CASSFGGGGRTQYF.

This clonotype has a count of ten or more. The chain couples TRBV28 to TRBJ2-5; a weak D match, TRBD1 (6 bases). Germline CDR1 reads MDHEN; CDR2 reads SYDVKM. The V and J ends lost 6 bases and 3 bases respectively, with 20 bases between them. The CDR3 spans 16 residues. CDR3 loop: CASSPIDSRGKETQYF. In nucleotides, the CDR3 is TGTGCCAGCAGCCCTATCGACTCCAGGGGTAAAGAGACCCAGTACTTC.

There are many counts of this clonotype. The genes are TRBV4-3 and TRBJ1-2; D not resolved. Deletions cut 1 base from V and 7 bases from J, with 13 bases between. CDR3 length equals 14 residues. Germline V gene data show CDR1 as LGHNA and CDR2 as YSLEER. For the CDR3, the DNA is TGCGCCAGCAGCCAAGTGCCTGGCATAGGTGGCTACACCTTC. Translated, it gives CASSQVPGIGGYTF.

This clonotype was seen at least ten times. The chain links TRBV7-2 to TRBJ2-7; D may be TRBD2 (5 bases). The V and J ends lost 2 bases and 0 bases respectively, with 11 bases between them. Germline CDR1 reads SGHTA; CDR2 reads FQGNSA. CDR3 size: 15 residues. The chain's CDR3 is CASSLLPGNSYEQYF. The CDR3 DNA is TGTGCCAGCAGCTTACTCCCCGGGAACTCCTACGAGCAGTACTTC. Full variable domain (outside the CDR3, taken from reference TRBV7-2 and TRBJ2-7): GAGVSQSPSNKVTEKGKDVELRCDPISGHTALYWYRQSLGQGLEFLIYFQGNSAPDKSGLPSDRFSAERTGGSVSTLTIQRTQQEDSAVYLCASSLLPGNSYEQYFGPGTRLTVT.

This chain connects TRBV6-2 or TRBV6-3 to TRBJ1-4; unclear D gene. Germline lookup yields CDR1 MNHEY and CDR2 SVGEGT. V lost 6 bases and J 8 bases, leaving 13 bases between the germline ends. The CDR3 extends over 13 amino acids. The CDR3 reads CASRRGVQEKLFF. The CDR3 DNA reads TGTGCCAGCAGGAGAGGAGTTCAAGAAAAACTGTTTTTT.